This is a list of T cell receptor beta chains from one sample in a study of beta chain features in type 1 diabetes. Assay: immunoSEQ multiplex PCR; the TCRdb copy retains only in-frame clones and omits some. Of about 370,000 clones in the sample, over 9% were seen once. The source material was central memory CD4+ T cells from blood. These receptors were taken from a man younger than 40 with type 1 diabetes. The CDR3 runs from the conserved cysteine through the conserved F or W. The D gene is left open where the match is weak. Part of the rows lack a size; the others show once, few, many or a class for expanded clones.

v_call: TRBV19; j_call: TRBJ2-1; clone_size: many; d_call: .; cdr3_nt: TGTGCCAGCAGGGCCAATAACAATGAGCAGTTCTTC; cdr3_aa: CASRANNNEQFF
v_call: TRBV11-3; j_call: TRBJ2-1; clone_size: few; d_call: .; cdr3_nt: TGTGCCAGCAGCTTTTCGACAGGTCCGTATGAGCAGTTCTTC; cdr3_aa: CASSFSTGPYEQFF
v_call: TRBV7-9; j_call: TRBJ2-1; clone_size: many; d_call: .; cdr3_nt: TGTGCCAGCAGCTTATTAGGGCGTGAGCAGTTCTTC; cdr3_aa: CASSLLGREQFF
v_call: TRBV25-1; j_call: TRBJ2-7; clone_size: .; d_call: TRBD1; cdr3_nt: TGTGCCAGCCACGGGACAGGGTCCTACGAGCAGTACTTC; cdr3_aa: CASHGTGSYEQYF
v_call: TRBV19; j_call: TRBJ1-5; clone_size: many; d_call: .; cdr3_nt: TGTGCCAGTATGTACGGGGGTAATAGCAATCAGCCCCAGCATTTT; cdr3_aa: CASMYGGNSNQPQHF
v_call: TRBV5-1; j_call: TRBJ1-4; clone_size: few; d_call: .; cdr3_nt: TGCGCCAGCAGTTTCCAGGGAGTGGGCCTTGAAAAACTGTTTTTT; cdr3_aa: CASSFQGVGLEKLFF
v_call: TRBV11-2; j_call: TRBJ1-5; clone_size: .; d_call: .; cdr3_nt: TGTGCCAGCAGCTTACGGGGGCTAGGACCCCAGCATTTT; cdr3_aa: CASSLRGLGPQHF
v_call: TRBV7-6; j_call: TRBJ2-3; clone_size: .; d_call: .; cdr3_nt: TGTGCCAGCAGCTTACAATCAGATACGCAGTATTTT; cdr3_aa: CASSLQSDTQYF
v_call: TRBV2; j_call: TRBJ2-7; clone_size: few; d_call: TRBD1; cdr3_nt: TGTGCCAGCAGGACCGGGACAGCTTTCTACGAGCAGTACTTC; cdr3_aa: CASRTGTAFYEQYF
v_call: TRBV28; j_call: TRBJ2-7; clone_size: few; d_call: TRBD2; cdr3_nt: TGTGCCAGCAGTTCCCCGGGACTAGCGGTGCAGTACTTC; cdr3_aa: CASSSPGLAVQYF
v_call: TRBV7-9; j_call: TRBJ2-5; clone_size: .; d_call: .; cdr3_nt: TGTGCCAGCAGCTTAGGCAGCCGCCAGGTAGAGACCCAGTACTTC; cdr3_aa: CASSLGSRQVETQYF
v_call: TRBV19; j_call: TRBJ2-3; clone_size: .; d_call: TRBD1; cdr3_nt: TGTGCCAGTAAGGGCCGACAGGGCCGGGACCCCCGCACAGATACGCAGTATTTT; cdr3_aa: CASKGRQGRDPRTDTQYF
v_call: TRBV12-2; j_call: TRBJ2-5; clone_size: once; d_call: .; cdr3_nt: TGTGCAAGTCGCTTAGCGCATTCCCAAGAGACCCAGTACTTC; cdr3_aa: CASRLAHSQETQYF
v_call: TRBV7-3; j_call: TRBJ2-1; clone_size: .; d_call: TRBD2; cdr3_nt: TGTGCCAGCAGCCCACTTAGCGGGAGGGCCGATGAGCAGTTCTTC; cdr3_aa: CASSPLSGRADEQFF
v_call: TRBV7-7; j_call: TRBJ2-1; clone_size: .; d_call: .; cdr3_nt: TGTGCTAGCAGCTTAGACCTTGACAATGAGCAGTTCTTC; cdr3_aa: CASSLDLDNEQFF
v_call: TRBV6-5; j_call: TRBJ1-2; clone_size: .; d_call: .; cdr3_nt: TGTGCCAGCAGTTACTCGAGTCGGAATGGCTACACCTTC; cdr3_aa: CASSYSSRNGYTF
v_call: TRBV5-1; j_call: TRBJ2-1; clone_size: few; d_call: TRBD2; cdr3_nt: TGCGCCAGCAGCTTGGACGCTAGCGGGTACAATGAGCAGTTCTTC; cdr3_aa: CASSLDASGYNEQFF
v_call: TRBV19; j_call: TRBJ1-1; clone_size: few; d_call: .; cdr3_nt: TGTGCCAGTAGCCGCTCTTCCAACACTGAAGCTTTCTTT; cdr3_aa: CASSRSSNTEAFF
v_call: TRBV28; j_call: TRBJ2-1; clone_size: few; d_call: .; cdr3_nt: TGTGCCAGCAGTTCTACTTACTCCTACAATGAGCAGTTCTTC; cdr3_aa: CASSSTYSYNEQFF
v_call: TRBV19; j_call: TRBJ2-2; clone_size: few; d_call: .; cdr3_nt: TGTGCCAGTACCACAGGGTATGAGACCGGGGAGCTGTTTTTT; cdr3_aa: CASTTGYETGELFF